Each of the 31 T cell receptor beta chains below was sequenced from the same sample in a study of T-cell memory formation after mild COVID-19 (dated by TCRdb to 2020 to 2022). Library generation was performed with 5' RACE. The sequencer was an Illumina NovaSeq 6000. TCRdb applied fastp at Q25 and MiXCR to the public reads, then kept only in-frame beta chains. Each CDR3 protein gets just one entry, which takes the most common genes and DNA from the rows behind it. This sample lists 210,000 or so distinct CDR3 sequences; around 26% were detected once. In total, the top ten clones hold approximately 10% of the sample. The sample taken for sequencing was PBMCs or a T cell subset sorted from them (not recorded which). The receptors stem from an adult woman who had mild COVID-19 (a few samples of this study predate the infection). The sample titles of this study are shuffled in the database, so cell type and time point are left out; the donor was told from shared clones.

This clonotype was counted only a few times. This chain connects TRBV5-5 to TRBJ1-4, with D unclear. Per germline, CDR1 SGHKS and CDR2 YYEKEE (reference sequence). This CDR3 has 13 amino acids. Deletions cut 1 base from V and 5 bases from J, with 6 bases between. CDR3 sequence (DNA): TGTGCCAGCAGCTTGTCGGGGAATGAAAAACTGTTTTTT. It codes for CASSLSGNEKLFF.

This chain links TRBV10-3 with TRBJ2-3; D is undetermined. CDR3 length: 12 amino acids. V was shortened by 8 bases and J by 2 bases, with 8 bases between the two germline ends. The V gene's germline CDR1 is ENHRY and CDR2 SYGVKD. CDR3 DNA: TGTGCCATCGCCCCGACCACAGATACGCAGTATTTT. Translation gives CAIAPTTDTQYF.

There are a few counts of this clonotype. The chain combines TRBV7-9 with TRBJ1-4; D perhaps matches TRBD1 (6 bases). Germline V lookup: CDR1 SEHNR, CDR2 FQNEAQ (reference sequence). Trimming cost V 1 base and J 7 bases, with 16 bases left between them. This CDR3 has 16 amino acids. The CDR3 nucleotides are TGTGCCAGCAGCTTAGGACTACAGGGTATGGGTGAAAAACTGTTTTTT. It translates to CASSLGLQGMGEKLFF.

The DNA of the CDR3 is TGTGCCAGCAGTGGCGACGGTGAAGCTTTCTTT. It is translated as CASSGDGEAFF. This chain links TRBV3-1 with TRBJ1-1; D unresolved. This CDR3 has 11 residues. Trimming removed 6 bases from V and 7 bases from J, with 9 bases in between. The germline gives CDR1 LGHDT, CDR2 YNNKEL (reference sequence).

This chain connects TRBV7-9 to TRBJ1-2, with D perhaps TRBD1 (5 bases). This CDR3 has 13 amino acids. V shed 1 base and J shed 7 bases, with 10 bases lying between them. The germline CDR1 and CDR2 sequences are SEHNR and FQNEAQ (reference sequence). CDR3 nucleotides: TGTGCCAGCAGCTTAGAGGCGGGGGTTGGCTACACCTTC. As protein: CASSLEAGVGYTF.

V usage is TRBV7-8 and J usage is TRBJ1-2; the D gene is possibly TRBD1 (5 bases). The V end was cut by 4 bases, the J end by 2 bases, with 11 bases between. CDR1 is SGHVS, CDR2 FQNEAQ, per germline. CDR3 size: 14 residues. The CDR3 spells CASSSVSGNYGYTF. CDR3 nucleotide sequence: TGTGCCAGCAGCTCCGTCTCAGGGAACTATGGCTACACCTTC.

The chain employs TRBV24-1 and TRBJ2-7; D uncertain. This CDR3 comprises 14 residues. V dropped 2 bases and J dropped 3 bases, with 10 bases sitting between them. Germline values: CDR1 KGHDR, CDR2 SFDVKD. The CDR3, as DNA: TGTGCCACCAGTGATTCCTCGGCAGGCTACGAGCAGTACTTC. Translation: CATSDSSAGYEQYF.

The V call is TRBV5-1, the J call TRBJ1-1; D perhaps matches TRBD1 (5 bases). This CDR3 has 14 amino acids. From germline, CDR1 is SGHRS and CDR2 YFSETQ. Trimming removed 4 bases from V and 1 base from J, with 11 bases in between. The CDR3 is CASSRWTKNTEAFF. The CDR3 nucleotides read TGCGCCAGCAGCCGTTGGACAAAGAACACTGAAGCTTTCTTT.

This rearrangement joins TRBV7-9 to TRBJ1-1; no clear D gene. Trimming took off 2 bases at V and 3 bases at J, with 7 bases between the two ends. CDR3 length: 13 amino acids. Germline CDR1 is SEHNR and CDR2 is FQNEAQ (reference sequence). The CDR3 protein is CASSLFQYTEAFF. DNA for the CDR3: TGTGCCAGCAGCTTATTCCAGTACACTGAAGCTTTCTTT.

This clonotype has ten or more counts. A junction end diverges from the germline sequence, so it may reflect a read error. The genes are TRBV29-1 and TRBJ2-5, with 8 bases matching TRBD2. Germline CDR1 is SQVTM and CDR2 is ANQGSEA. The CDR3 runs 9 residues. The chain's CDR3 is CSVMTSVPF. CDR3 DNA sequence: TGCAGCGTTATGACTAGCGTGCCCTTC.

The chain employs TRBV5-5 and TRBJ1-1, with D perhaps matching TRBD1 (5 bases). Per the germline V gene, CDR1 is SGHKS and CDR2 is YYEKEE (reference sequence). The CDR3 has 13 residues. V lost 5 bases and J lost 14, with 22 bases in between. The DNA for the CDR3 is TGTGCCAGCAGTTGGGGGGAGAGGCCAGAAGGCTTCTTT. This codes for CASSWGERPEGFF.

A few counts support this clonotype. The V gene is TRBV5-4, the J gene TRBJ1-2; D ambiguous. The ends were cut back, 2 bases at V and 8 bases at J, with 10 bases in the middle. The CDR3 is 12 residues long. Germline V gene data show CDR1 as SGHNT and CDR2 as YYREEE (reference sequence). The CDR3 sequence is CASSFDAGGYTF. DNA for the CDR3: TGTGCCAGCAGCTTTGACGCGGGAGGCTACACCTTC.

As DNA, the CDR3 is TGTGCCAGCAGCTTAGAACGGACTACCTACAATGAGCAGTTCTTC. It codes for CASSLERTTYNEQFF. The rearrangement links TRBV7-9 to TRBJ2-1, with D possibly matching TRBD2 (6 bases). The ends were cut back, 1 base at V and 2 bases at J, with 9 bases in the middle. This CDR3 spans 15 amino acids. Germline V gives CDR1 SEHNR, CDR2 FQNEAQ (reference sequence).

This clonotype was seen more than once but under ten times. V usage is TRBV30 and J usage is TRBJ1-1, with TRBD1 matching over 10 bases. The CDR3 covers 16 residues. Germline V gives CDR1 GTSNPN, CDR2 SVGIG (reference sequence). With V trimmed by 8 bases and J by 7 bases, 19 bases remained unmatched. The CDR3 region has the DNA TGTGCCCGGCGTGACCGGGACAGGGGCGCGAGCATTGAAGCTTTCTTT. It specifies CARRDRDRGASIEAFF.

Comment on this clonotype: Lacking the conserved final phenylalanine or tryptophan, this CDR3 likely reflects a read error. V and J are TRBV5-1 and TRBJ2-1; 7 nucleotides match TRBD2. V was pared by 0 bases and J by 7 bases, with 16 bases of the junction left unmatched. The CDR3 spans 18 residues. The germline CDR1 and CDR2 sequences are SGHRS and YFSETQ. The CDR3 loop reads CASSLAWSGMERWNEQFS. The CDR3, as DNA: TGCGCCAGCAGCTTGGCCTGGAGCGGGATGGAAAGGTGGAATGAGCAGTTCTCC.

This clonotype has more than one count but fewer than ten. The V call is TRBV5-6, the J call TRBJ2-2, with D unclear. The CDR3 spans 14 residues. Looked up from germline, CDR1 is SGHDT and CDR2 is YYEEEE. V shed 5 bases and J shed 4 bases, with 12 bases lying between them. Here the CDR3 reads CASSRSRSTGELFF. The CDR3 DNA follows: TGTGCCAGCAGTCGGTCGCGATCCACCGGGGAGCTGTTTTTT.

This clonotype has more than one count but fewer than ten. The chain uses TRBV7-2 and TRBJ2-5; 8 bases match TRBD2. V shed 8 bases, J shed 5 bases, and the junction held 16 bases outside the gene matches. This CDR3 is built from 16 residues. Germline assignment: CDR1 SGHTA and CDR2 FQGNSA. CDR3 DNA: TGTGCCAGCCGATCGCCCAGCGGGGGTCTTCTGGAGACCCAGTACTTC. Protein product: CASRSPSGGLLETQYF.

This clonotype has only a few counts. V and J are TRBV20-1 and TRBJ1-2; D might be TRBD1 (6 bases). From germline, CDR1 is DFQATT and CDR2 SNEGSKA (reference sequence). CDR3 size: 13 residues. Trimming took 0 bases from V and 4 from J, leaving 9 bases between them. CDR3 sequence reads: CSARDPRGYGYTF. The CDR3 nucleotides are TGCAGTGCTAGAGATCCCAGGGGCTATGGCTACACCTTC.

This clonotype was seen only a few times. The chain uses TRBV25-1 and TRBJ2-3; TRBD1 aligns across 8 bases. CDR3 size: 16 residues. Germline lookup yields CDR1 MGHDK and CDR2 SYGVNS. V shed 3 bases and J 3 bases; nucleotides not matched to a gene: 8. CDR3 protein: CASSDLPRGPTDTQYF. CDR3 sequence (DNA): TGTGCCAGCAGTGATCTTCCCAGGGGGCCGACAGATACGCAGTATTTT.

V and J are TRBV7-8 and TRBJ2-7; the D gene is possibly TRBD1 (5 bases). This CDR3 has 14 residues. The ends were cut back, 5 bases at V and 10 bases at J, with 21 bases in the middle. From germline, CDR1 is SGHVS and CDR2 FQNEAQ. The CDR3 here is CASSSRDLALRQYF. CDR3 DNA sequence: TGTGCCAGCAGCAGCAGGGATTTGGCATTGAGACAGTACTTC.

This clonotype has a handful of counts. This chain joins TRBV20-1 and TRBJ2-3; 10 nucleotides align to TRBD2. CDR3 length: 13 residues. Germline V gene sequence: CDR1 DFQATT, CDR2 SNEGSKA (reference sequence). For the CDR3, the DNA is TGCAGCACCGGGACTAGCGTAAAAGATACGCAGTATTTT. Translated: CSTGTSVKDTQYF.

The count of this clonotype is one. The rearrangement uses TRBV7-9 and TRBJ2-1; the D gene is possibly TRBD2 (6 bases). Germline-derived CDR1 and CDR2 are SEHNR and FQNEAQ (reference sequence). V gave up 5 bases and J gave up 12 bases, with 11 bases separating them. The CDR3 extends over 11 amino acids. The DNA for the CDR3 is TGTGCCAGCAGCGAATTGGGGGGGCAGTTCTTC. This codes for CASSELGGQFF.

The rearrangement joins TRBV6-5 to TRBJ2-3, with D possibly called TRBD1 or TRBD2 (6 bases each). Trimming stripped 7 bases from V and 4 bases from J, with 18 bases between. The germline V gene encodes CDR1 MNHEY and CDR2 SVGAGI. The CDR3 runs to 15 residues. The CDR3 loop reads CASTLSGARSDTQYF. CDR3 sequence (DNA): TGTGCCAGCACCTTATCGGGGGCGCGGTCAGATACGCAGTATTTT.

The chain joins TRBV14 to TRBJ2-7, with D tentatively TRBD2 (6 bases). Trimming pared 3 bases from V and 3 bases from J, leaving 18 bases between. The germline V gene has CDR1 SGHDN and CDR2 FVKESK. There are 16 residues in the CDR3. The CDR3 region has the DNA TGTGCCAGCAGCCAGGAGGGACTTTCACCGTTCTACGAGCAGTACTTC. As protein: CASSQEGLSPFYEQYF.

The V and J genes are TRBV5-1 and TRBJ1-1; 8 bases align to TRBD1. Germline lookup yields CDR1 SGHRS and CDR2 YFSETQ. The junction had 6 bases not matched to a gene; V was cut back by 1 base and J by 1 base. The CDR3 sequence is 16 residues long. The CDR3 nucleotides are TGCGCCAGCAGCTTGATCCCCGGGACAGGGAACACTGAAGCTTTCTTT. The encoded protein is CASSLIPGTGNTEAFF.

This clonotype turned up a few times. CDR3 in amino acids: CSVAPDSGANVLTF. CDR3 bases: TGCAGCGTTGCACCAGACTCTGGGGCCAACGTCCTGACTTTC. The gene calls are TRBV29-1 and TRBJ2-6; D not resolved. With 4 bases removed from V and 0 bases from J, the gap between germline ends came to 7 bases. Per germline, CDR1 SQVTM and CDR2 ANQGSEA. CDR3 length: 14 residues.

J is TRBJ1-6 and V is TRBV5-4; the match to TRBD1 covers 11 bases. The CDR3 loop spans 14 amino acids. From germline, CDR1 is SGHNT and CDR2 YYREEE (reference sequence). V lost 5 bases, J lost 9 bases, and 4 bases stayed unmatched. The CDR3 region has the DNA TGTGCCAGCAGATCGGGACAGGGGGGTTCACCCCTCCACTTT. It translates to CASRSGQGGSPLHF.

The rearrangement links TRBV6-1 to TRBJ1-1; D unclear. Germline V gene lookup returns CDR1 MNHNS and CDR2 SASEGT. Trimming removed 6 bases from V and 0 bases from J, with 5 bases in between. The CDR3 covers 12 residues. This CDR3 reads CASSYLNTEAFF. DNA of the CDR3: TGTGCCAGCAGCTACTTGAACACTGAAGCTTTCTTT.

The chain carries TRBV9 and TRBJ2-2; D unresolved. V lost 7 bases to trimming and J lost 0 bases, with 10 bases between them. Germline CDR1 reads SGDLS; CDR2 reads YYNGEE. The CDR3 consists of 14 residues. The CDR3 spells CASRWGTNTGELFF. CDR3 sequence (DNA): TGTGCCAGCCGGTGGGGAACGAACACCGGGGAGCTGTTTTTT.

This clonotype was counted a few times. V and J are TRBV7-2 and TRBJ2-1; possibly TRBD2 for D (5 bases). CDR3 length: 15 residues. Trimming stripped 5 bases from V and 3 bases from J, with 14 bases between. Per the germline V gene, CDR1 is SGHTA and CDR2 is FQGNSA. CDR3 DNA: TGTGCCAGCAGCGGGTGGGCGGGTGACTACAATGAGCAGTTCTTC. Translating it yields CASSGWAGDYNEQFF. The full variable domain, completed using reference TRBV7-2 and TRBJ2-1, is GAGVSQSPSNKVTEKGKDVELRCDPISGHTALYWYRQSLGQGLEFLIYFQGNSAPDKSGLPSDRFSAERTGGSVSTLTIQRTQQEDSAVYLCASSGWAGDYNEQFFGPGTRLTVL.

The V and J genes are TRBV19 and TRBJ1-2, with D hard to call. The CDR3 has 15 residues. With 7 bases removed from V and 6 bases from J, the gap between germline ends came to 21 bases. CDR1 is LNHDA, CDR2 SQIVND, per germline (reference sequence). Written as DNA, the CDR3 is TGTGCCAGTACGAGGAGGGAATGGCCAACACATGGCTACACCTTC. Translated: CASTRREWPTHGYTF.